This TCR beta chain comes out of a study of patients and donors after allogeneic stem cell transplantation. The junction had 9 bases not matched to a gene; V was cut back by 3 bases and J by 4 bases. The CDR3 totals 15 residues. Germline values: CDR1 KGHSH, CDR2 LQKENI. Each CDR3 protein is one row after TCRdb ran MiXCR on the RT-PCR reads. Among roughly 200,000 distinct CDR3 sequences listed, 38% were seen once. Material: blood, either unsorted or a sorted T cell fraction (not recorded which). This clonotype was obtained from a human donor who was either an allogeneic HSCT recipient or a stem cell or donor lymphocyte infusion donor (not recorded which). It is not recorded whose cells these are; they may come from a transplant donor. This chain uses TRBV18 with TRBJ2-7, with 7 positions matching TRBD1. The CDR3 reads CASSPDRTSDYEQYF. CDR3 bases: TGTGCCAGCTCACCGGACAGGACCTCCGATTACGAGCAGTACTTC.